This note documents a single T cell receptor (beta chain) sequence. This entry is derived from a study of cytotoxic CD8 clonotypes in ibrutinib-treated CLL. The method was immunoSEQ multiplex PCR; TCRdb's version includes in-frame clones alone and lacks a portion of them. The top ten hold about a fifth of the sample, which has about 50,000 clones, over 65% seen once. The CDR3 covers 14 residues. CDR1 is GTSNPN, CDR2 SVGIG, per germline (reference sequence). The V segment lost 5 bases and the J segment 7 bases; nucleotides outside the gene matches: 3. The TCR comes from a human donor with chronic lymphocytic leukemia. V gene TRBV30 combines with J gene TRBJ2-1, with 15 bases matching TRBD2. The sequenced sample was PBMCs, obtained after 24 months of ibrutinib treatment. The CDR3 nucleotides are TGTGCCTGGCGGGGACTAGCGGGAGGAAATGAGCAGTTCTTC. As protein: CAWRGLAGGNEQFF.